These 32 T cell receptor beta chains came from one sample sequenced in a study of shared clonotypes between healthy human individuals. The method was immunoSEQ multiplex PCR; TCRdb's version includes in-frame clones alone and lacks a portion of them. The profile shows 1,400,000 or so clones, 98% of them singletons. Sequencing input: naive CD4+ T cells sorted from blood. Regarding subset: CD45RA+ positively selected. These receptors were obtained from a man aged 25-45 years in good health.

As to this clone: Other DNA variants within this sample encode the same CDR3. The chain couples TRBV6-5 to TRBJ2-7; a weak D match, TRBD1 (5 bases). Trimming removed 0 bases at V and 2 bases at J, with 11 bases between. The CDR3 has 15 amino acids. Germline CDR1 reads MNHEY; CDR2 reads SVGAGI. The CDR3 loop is CASSYSPPGTYEQYF. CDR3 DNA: TGTGCCAGCAGTTACTCCCCTCCAGGGACCTACGAGCAGTACTTC.

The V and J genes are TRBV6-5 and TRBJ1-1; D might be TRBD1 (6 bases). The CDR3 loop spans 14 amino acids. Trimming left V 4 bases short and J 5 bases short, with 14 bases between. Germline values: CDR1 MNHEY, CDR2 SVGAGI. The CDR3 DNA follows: TGTGCCAGCAGTTCCACAGGGCTAGATACTGAAGCTTTCTTT. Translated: CASSSTGLDTEAFF.

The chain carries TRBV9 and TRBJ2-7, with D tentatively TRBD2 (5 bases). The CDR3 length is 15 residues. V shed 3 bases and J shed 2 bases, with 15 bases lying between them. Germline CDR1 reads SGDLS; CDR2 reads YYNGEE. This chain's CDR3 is CASSANWEITYEQYF. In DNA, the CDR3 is TGTGCCAGCAGCGCAAACTGGGAGATCACCTACGAGCAGTACTTC.

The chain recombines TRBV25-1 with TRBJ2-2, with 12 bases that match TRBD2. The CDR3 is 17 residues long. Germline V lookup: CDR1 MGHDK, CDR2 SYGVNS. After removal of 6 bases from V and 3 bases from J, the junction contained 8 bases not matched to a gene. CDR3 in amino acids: CASRATSGRYHTGELFF. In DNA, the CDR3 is TGTGCCAGCAGGGCTACTAGCGGGAGGTATCACACCGGGGAGCTGTTTTTT.

DNA of the CDR3: TGTGCCAGCAGCCAGTGGGGGGCCCTCAAGCAGTACTTC. Translation: CASSQWGALKQYF. This chain links TRBV7-9 with TRBJ2-7, with D perhaps assigned TRBD1 or TRBD2 (6 bases each). Trimming stripped 5 bases from V and 8 bases from J, with 16 bases between. The germline CDR1 and CDR2 sequences are SEHNR and FQNEAQ (reference sequence). This CDR3 contains 13 residues.

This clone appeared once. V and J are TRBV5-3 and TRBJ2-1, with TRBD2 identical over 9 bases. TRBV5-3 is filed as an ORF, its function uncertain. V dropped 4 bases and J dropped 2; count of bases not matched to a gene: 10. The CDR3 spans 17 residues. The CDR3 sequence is CARSRSGRGSPYNEQFF. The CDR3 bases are TGTGCCAGAAGCCGTAGCGGGAGAGGGAGCCCCTACAATGAGCAGTTCTTC.

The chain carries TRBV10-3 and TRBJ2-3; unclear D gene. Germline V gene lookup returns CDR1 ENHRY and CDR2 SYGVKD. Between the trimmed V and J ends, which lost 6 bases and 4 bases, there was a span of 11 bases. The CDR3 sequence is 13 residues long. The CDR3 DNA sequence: TGTGCCATCAGGGACCGGCCCCCAGATACGCAGTATTTT. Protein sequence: CAIRDRPPDTQYF.

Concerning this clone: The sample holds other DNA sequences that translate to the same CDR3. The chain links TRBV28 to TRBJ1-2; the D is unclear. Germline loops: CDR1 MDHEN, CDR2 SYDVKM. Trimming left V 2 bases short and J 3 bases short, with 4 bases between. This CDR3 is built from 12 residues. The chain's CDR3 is CASSLRDYGYTF. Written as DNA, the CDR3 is TGTGCCAGCAGTTTACGGGACTATGGCTACACCTTC.

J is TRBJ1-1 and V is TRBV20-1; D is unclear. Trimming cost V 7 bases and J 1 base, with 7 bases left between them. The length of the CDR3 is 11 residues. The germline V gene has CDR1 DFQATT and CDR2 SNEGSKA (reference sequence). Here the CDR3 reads CSGKGNTEAFF. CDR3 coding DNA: TGCAGTGGAAAGGGGAACACTGAAGCTTTCTTT.

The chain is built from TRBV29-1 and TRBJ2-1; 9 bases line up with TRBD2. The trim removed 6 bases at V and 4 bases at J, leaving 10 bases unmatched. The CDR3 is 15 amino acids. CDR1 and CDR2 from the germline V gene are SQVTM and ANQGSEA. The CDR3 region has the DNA TGCAGCGTCGGAGGAACTAGCGGGTTTTACAATGAGCAGTTCTTC. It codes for CSVGGTSGFYNEQFF.

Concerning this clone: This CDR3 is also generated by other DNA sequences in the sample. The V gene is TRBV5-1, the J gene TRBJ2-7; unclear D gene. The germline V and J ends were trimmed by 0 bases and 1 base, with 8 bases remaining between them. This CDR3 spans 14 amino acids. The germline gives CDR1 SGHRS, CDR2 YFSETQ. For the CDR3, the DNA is TGCGCCAGCAGCTTGGTCCGGGCATCCTACGAGCAGTACTTC. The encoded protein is CASSLVRASYEQYF.

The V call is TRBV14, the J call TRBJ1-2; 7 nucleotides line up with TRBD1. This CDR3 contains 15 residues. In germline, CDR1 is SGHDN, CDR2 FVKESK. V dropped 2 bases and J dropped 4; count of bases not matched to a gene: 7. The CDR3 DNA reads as TGTGCCAGCAGCCAACAAATCAGGGGGTTCTATGGCTACACCTTC. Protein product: CASSQQIRGFYGYTF.

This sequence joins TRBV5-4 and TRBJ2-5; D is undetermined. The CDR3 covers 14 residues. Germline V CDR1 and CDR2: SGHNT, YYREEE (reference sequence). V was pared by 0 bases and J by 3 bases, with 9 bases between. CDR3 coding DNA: TGTGCCAGCAGCTTGGGGCAGATAAAAGAGACCCAGTACTTC. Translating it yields CASSLGQIKETQYF.

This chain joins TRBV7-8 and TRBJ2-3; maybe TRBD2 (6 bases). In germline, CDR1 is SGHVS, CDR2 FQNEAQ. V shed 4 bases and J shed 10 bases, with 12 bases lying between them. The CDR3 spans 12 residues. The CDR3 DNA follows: TGTGCCAGCAGCTCCACGGGACTTGCGCAGTATTTT. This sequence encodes CASSSTGLAQYF.

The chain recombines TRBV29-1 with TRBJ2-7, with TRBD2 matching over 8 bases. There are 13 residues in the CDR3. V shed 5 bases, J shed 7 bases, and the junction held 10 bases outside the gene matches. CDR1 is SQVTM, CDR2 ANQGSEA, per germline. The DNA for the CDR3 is TGCAGCGTTAGGCGGGAGGAAGGGGGGGAGCAGTACTTC. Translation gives CSVRREEGGEQYF.

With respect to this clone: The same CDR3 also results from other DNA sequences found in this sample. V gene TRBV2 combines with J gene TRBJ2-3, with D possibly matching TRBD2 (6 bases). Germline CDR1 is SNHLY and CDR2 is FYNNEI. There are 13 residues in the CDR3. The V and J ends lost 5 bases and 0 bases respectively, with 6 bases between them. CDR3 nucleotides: TGTGCCAGCAGTCGGGGGAGCACAGATACGCAGTATTTT. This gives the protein CASSRGSTDTQYF.

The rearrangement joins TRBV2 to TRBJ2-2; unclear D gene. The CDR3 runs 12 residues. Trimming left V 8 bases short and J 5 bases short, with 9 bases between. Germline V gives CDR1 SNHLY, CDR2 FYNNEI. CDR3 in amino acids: CASGGETGELFF. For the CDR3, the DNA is TGTGCCAGCGGTGGGGAAACCGGGGAGCTGTTTTTT.

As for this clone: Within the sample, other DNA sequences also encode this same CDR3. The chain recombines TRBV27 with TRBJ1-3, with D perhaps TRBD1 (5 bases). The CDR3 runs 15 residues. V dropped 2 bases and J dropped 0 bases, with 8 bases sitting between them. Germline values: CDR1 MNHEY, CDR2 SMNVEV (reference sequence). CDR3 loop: CASSLLGGSGNTIYF. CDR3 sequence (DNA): TGTGCCAGCAGTTTACTCGGGGGCTCTGGAAACACCATATATTTT.

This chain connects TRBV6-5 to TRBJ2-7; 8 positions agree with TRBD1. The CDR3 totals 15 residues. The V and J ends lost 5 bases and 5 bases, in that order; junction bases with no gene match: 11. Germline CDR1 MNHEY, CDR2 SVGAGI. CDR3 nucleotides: TGTGCCAGCAGTATCAGGGGGCAGCTCCTGAACGAGCAGTACTTC. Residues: CASSIRGQLLNEQYF.

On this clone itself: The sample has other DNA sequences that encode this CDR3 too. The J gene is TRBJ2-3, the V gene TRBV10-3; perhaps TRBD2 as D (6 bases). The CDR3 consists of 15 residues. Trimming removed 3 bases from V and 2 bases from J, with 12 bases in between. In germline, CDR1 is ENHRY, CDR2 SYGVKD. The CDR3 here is CAISESGGATDTQYF. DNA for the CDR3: TGTGCCATCAGTGAATCTGGCGGGGCCACAGATACGCAGTATTTT.

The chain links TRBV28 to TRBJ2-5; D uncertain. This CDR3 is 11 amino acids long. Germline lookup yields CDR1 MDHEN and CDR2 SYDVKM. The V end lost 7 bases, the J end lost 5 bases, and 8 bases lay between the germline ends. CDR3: CASTRYETQYF. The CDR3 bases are TGTGCCAGCACCAGATATGAGACCCAGTACTTC. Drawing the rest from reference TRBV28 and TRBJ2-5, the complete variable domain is DVKVTQSSRYLVKRTGEKVFLECVQDMDHENMFWYRQDPGLGLRLIYFSYDVKMKEKGDIPEGYSVSREKKERFSLILESASTNQTSMYLCASTRYETQYFGPGTRLLVL.

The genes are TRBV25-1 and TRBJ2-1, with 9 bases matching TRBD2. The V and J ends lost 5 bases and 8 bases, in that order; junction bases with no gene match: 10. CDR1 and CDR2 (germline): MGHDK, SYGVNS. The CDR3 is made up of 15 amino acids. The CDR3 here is CASSSASGNRDEQFF. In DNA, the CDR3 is TGTGCCAGCAGTTCCGCTAGCGGGAACAGAGATGAGCAGTTCTTC.

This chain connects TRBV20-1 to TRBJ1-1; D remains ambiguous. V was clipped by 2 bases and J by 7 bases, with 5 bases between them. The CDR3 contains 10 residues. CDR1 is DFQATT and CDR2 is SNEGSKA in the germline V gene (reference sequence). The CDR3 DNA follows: TGCAGTGCTAGATGGGGTGAAGCTTTCTTT. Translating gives CSARWGEAFF.

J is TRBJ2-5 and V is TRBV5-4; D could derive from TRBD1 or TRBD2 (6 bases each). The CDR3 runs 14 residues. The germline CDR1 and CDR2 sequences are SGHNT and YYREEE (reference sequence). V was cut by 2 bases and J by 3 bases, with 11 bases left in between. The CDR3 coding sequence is TGTGCCAGCAGCTTTGGGGGGCAGGAAGAGACCCAGTACTTC. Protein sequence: CASSFGGQEETQYF.

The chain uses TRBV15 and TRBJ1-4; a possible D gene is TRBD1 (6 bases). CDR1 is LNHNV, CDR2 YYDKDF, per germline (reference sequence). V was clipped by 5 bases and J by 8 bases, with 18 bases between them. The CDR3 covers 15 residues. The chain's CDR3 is CATSGPGVVLEKLFF. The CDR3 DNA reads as TGTGCCACCAGCGGCCCAGGGGTTGTCCTGGAAAAACTGTTTTTT.

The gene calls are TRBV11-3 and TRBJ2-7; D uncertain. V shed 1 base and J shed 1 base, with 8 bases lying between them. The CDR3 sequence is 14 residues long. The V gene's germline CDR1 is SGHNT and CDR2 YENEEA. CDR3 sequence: CASSLAAGSYEQYF. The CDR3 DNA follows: TGTGCCAGCAGCTTAGCCGCCGGTTCCTACGAGCAGTACTTC. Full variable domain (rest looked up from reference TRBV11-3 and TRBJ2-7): EAGVVQSPRYKIIEKKQPVAFWCNPISGHNTLYWYLQNLGQGPELLIRYENEEAVDDSQLPKDRFSAERLKGVDSTLKIQPAELGDSAVYLCASSLAAGSYEQYFGPGTRLTVT.

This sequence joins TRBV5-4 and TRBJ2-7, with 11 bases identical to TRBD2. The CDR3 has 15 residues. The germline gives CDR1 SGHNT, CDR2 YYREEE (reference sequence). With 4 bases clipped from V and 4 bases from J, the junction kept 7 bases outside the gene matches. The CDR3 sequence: CASSPGLAAPYEQYF. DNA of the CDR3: TGTGCCAGCAGCCCGGGACTAGCGGCACCTTACGAGCAGTACTTC. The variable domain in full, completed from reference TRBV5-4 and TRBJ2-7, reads ETGVTQSPTHLIKTRGQQVTLRCSSQSGHNTVSWYQQALGQGPQFIFQYYREEENGRGNFPPRFSGLQFPNYSSELNVNALELDDSALYLCASSPGLAAPYEQYFGPGTRLTVT.

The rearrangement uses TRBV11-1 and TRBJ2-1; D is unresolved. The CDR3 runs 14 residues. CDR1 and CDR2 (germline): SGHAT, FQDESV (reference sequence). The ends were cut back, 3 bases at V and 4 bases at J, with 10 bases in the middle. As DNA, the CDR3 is TGTGCCAGCAGCTTCAACGCGGTATACAATGAGCAGTTCTTC. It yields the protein CASSFNAVYNEQFF.

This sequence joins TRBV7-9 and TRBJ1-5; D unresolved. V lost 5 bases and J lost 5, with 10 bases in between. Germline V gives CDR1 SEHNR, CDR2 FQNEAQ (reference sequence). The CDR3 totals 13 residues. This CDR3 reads CASSAYLDQPQHF. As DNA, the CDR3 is TGTGCCAGCAGCGCTTACCTCGATCAGCCCCAGCATTTT. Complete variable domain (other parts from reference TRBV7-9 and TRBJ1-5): DTGVSQNPRHKITKRGQNVTFRCDPISEHNRLYWYRQTLGQGPEFLTYFQNEAQLEKSRLLSDRFSAERPKGSFSTLEIQRTEQGDSAMYLCASSAYLDQPQHFGDGTRLSIL.

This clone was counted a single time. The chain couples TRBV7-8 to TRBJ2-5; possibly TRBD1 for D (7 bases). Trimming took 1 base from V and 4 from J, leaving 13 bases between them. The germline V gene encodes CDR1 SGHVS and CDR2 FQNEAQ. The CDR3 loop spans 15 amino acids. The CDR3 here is CASSLVLQGGETQYF. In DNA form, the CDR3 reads TGTGCCAGCAGCTTAGTGTTGCAGGGGGGAGAGACCCAGTACTTC.

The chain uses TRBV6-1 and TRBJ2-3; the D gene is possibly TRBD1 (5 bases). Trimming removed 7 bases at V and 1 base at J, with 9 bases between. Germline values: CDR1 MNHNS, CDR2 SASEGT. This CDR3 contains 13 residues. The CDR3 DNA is TGTGCCAGCACAGGGATTGGCACAGATACGCAGTATTTT. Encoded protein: CASTGIGTDTQYF.

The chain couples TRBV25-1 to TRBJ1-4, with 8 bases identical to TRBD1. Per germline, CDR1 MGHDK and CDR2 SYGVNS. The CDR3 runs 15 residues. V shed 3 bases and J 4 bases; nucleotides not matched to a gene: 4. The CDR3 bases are TGTGCCAGCAGTGACTGGACAGGGTATAATGAAAAACTGTTTTTT. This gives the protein CASSDWTGYNEKLFF.